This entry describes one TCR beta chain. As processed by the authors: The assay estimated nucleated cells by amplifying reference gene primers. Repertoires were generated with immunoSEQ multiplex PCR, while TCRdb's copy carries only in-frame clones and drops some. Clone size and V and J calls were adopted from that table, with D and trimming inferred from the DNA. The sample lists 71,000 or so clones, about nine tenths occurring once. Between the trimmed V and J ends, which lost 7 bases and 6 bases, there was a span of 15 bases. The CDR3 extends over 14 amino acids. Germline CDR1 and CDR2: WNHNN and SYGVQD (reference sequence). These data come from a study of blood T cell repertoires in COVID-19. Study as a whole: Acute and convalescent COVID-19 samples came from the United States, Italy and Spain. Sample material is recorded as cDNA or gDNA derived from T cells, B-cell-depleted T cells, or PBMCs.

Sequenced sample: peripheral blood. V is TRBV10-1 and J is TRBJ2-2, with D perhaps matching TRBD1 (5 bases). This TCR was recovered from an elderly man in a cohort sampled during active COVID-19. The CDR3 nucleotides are TGCGCCAGCACTACAGACAGACCACCCGGGGAGCTGTTTTTT. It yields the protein CASTTDRPPGELFF.